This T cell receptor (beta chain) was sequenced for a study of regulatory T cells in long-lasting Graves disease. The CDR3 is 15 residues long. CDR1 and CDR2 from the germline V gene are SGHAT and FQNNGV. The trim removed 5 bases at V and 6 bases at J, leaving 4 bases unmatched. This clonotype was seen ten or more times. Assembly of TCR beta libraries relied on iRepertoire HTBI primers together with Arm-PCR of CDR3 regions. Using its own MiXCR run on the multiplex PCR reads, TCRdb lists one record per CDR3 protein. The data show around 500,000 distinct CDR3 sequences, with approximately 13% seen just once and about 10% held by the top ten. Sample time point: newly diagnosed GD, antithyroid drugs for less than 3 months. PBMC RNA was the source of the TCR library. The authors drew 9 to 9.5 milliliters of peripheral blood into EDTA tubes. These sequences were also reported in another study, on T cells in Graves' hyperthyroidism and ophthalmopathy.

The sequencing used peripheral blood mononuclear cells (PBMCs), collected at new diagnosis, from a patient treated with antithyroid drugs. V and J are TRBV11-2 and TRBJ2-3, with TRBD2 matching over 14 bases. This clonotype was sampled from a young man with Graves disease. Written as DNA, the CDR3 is TGTGCCAGCAGCCCCGGGACTAGCGGGGGCGATACGCAGTATTTT. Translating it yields CASSPGTSGGDTQYF.